The source of this TCR beta chain is a study of STAT3 mutations in large granular lymphocyte leukemia. Study-wide results and limits: Every T-LGLL patient had at least one immunodominant TCRbeta clonotype.

Concerning this clone itself: Its antigen is not identified.

The method was immunoSEQ multiplex PCR; TCRdb's version includes in-frame clones alone and lacks a portion of them. The table includes about 40,000 clones, over 75% detected once. Germline V CDR1 and CDR2: SEHNR, FQNEAQ (reference sequence). The CDR3 is 15 residues long. The germline V and J ends were trimmed by 1 base and 8 bases, with 18 bases remaining between them. This chain joins TRBV7-9 and TRBJ2-7; D uncertain. The specimen was PBMCs. The TCR sequence derives from a human donor with T large granular lymphocyte leukemia. Some clones in this sample may be carry-over from other donors' samples. The CDR3 nucleotides read TGTGCCAGCAGCTTAGGCATAGGGCCGAAAAACAAGCAGTACTTC. Translated, it gives CASSLGIGPKNKQYF.